This entry lists 5 T cell receptor beta chains sequenced from one sample in a study of OX40 agonist ivuxolimab in advanced cancers. Using immunoSEQ multiplex PCR, the repertoire was profiled, and TCRdb retains in-frame clones only, with some absent. The sample carries more than 45,000 clones, roughly 84% recorded once. The starting material was CD4+ or CD8+ T cells sorted from blood, obtained in a trial of the OX40 agonist ivuxolimab. Source of these receptors: an adult with an advanced solid tumor such as melanoma, head and neck, liver or kidney cancer.

The rearrangement links TRBV6-5 to TRBJ2-7, with a possible D match to TRBD2 (5 bases). From germline, CDR1 is MNHEY and CDR2 SVGAGI. The CDR3 totals 14 residues. Trimming stripped 4 bases from V and 4 bases from J, with 14 bases between. CDR3 region: CASSFDSVGYEQYF. CDR3 bases: TGTGCCAGCAGTTTTGATAGCGTCGGGTACGAGCAGTACTTC.

The CDR3 here is CASSEMGGSTEAFF. For the CDR3, the DNA is TGTGCCAGCAGTGAAATGGGGGGAAGCACTGAAGCTTTCTTT. V usage is TRBV2 and J usage is TRBJ1-1, with D possibly matching TRBD1 (5 bases). Germline-derived CDR1 and CDR2 are SNHLY and FYNNEI. V was trimmed by 2 bases and J by 4 bases, leaving 11 bases between them. This CDR3 spans 14 amino acids.

In the case of this clone: This specimen includes other DNA sequences encoding the same CDR3. The chain has TRBV5-1 and TRBJ2-1; D gene uncertain. CDR1 is SGHRS, CDR2 YFSETQ, per germline. Trimming stripped 2 bases from V and 5 bases from J, with 5 bases between. This CDR3 region has 12 residues. The CDR3 reads CASSFRDNEQFF. DNA of the CDR3: TGCGCCAGCAGCTTTAGAGACAATGAGCAGTTCTTC.

This clone was seen only a few times. The chain has TRBV5-1 and TRBJ2-1; D uncertain. The CDR3 runs 14 residues. Deletions cut 2 bases from V and 5 bases from J, with 11 bases between. CDR1 SGHRS and CDR2 YFSETQ come from the germline V gene. The CDR3 coding sequence is TGCGCCAGCAGCTTCGGGCTAGTGCACAATGAGCAGTTCTTC. As protein: CASSFGLVHNEQFF.

The chain is built from TRBV7-8 and TRBJ2-7; D is ambiguous. CDR1 is SGHVS, CDR2 FQNEAQ, per germline. V was cut by 2 bases and J by 0 bases, with 11 bases left in between. The CDR3 extends over 15 amino acids. CDR3 residues: CASSLMGRSSYEQYF. The CDR3 DNA reads as TGTGCCAGCAGCTTAATGGGAAGAAGCTCCTACGAGCAGTACTTC.